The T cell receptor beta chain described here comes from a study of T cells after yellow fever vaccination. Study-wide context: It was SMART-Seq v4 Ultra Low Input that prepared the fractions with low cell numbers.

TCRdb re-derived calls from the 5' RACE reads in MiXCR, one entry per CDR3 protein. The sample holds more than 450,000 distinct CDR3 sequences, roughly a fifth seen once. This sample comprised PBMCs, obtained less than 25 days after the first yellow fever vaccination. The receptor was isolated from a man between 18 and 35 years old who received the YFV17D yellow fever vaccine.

Written as DNA, the CDR3 is TGCGCCAGCAGACCGGGACAGGCCACAAACTATGGCTACACCTTC. It is translated as CASRPGQATNYGYTF. The gene calls are TRBV4-1 and TRBJ1-2; TRBD1 matches at 8 bases. Losses at the gene ends were 6 bases for V and 2 bases for J; bases not matched to a gene: 8. CDR1 is MGHRA and CDR2 is YSYEKL in the germline V gene. The CDR3 length is 15 residues.